The clone carrying this T cell receptor (beta chain) was picked up many times. The CDR3 has 15 amino acids. Germline assignment: CDR1 MDHEN and CDR2 SYDVKM. V was pared by 6 bases and J by 2 bases, with 13 bases between. The data stem from a study of blood T cell repertoires in COVID-19. Looking at the study overall: From the United States, Italy and Spain came samples of acute and convalescent COVID-19.

Per the original methods: It was from reference gene primer amplification that nucleated cell counts were estimated. The data were produced by immunoSEQ multiplex PCR, yet TCRdb's version contains in-frame clones alone and is incomplete. From that table come the V and J calls and clone size; the DNA was used to work out D and trimming. The sample lists approximately 46,000 clones, roughly 74% occurring once. The V gene is TRBV28, the J gene TRBJ2-2; D possibly corresponds to TRBD2 (6 bases). This clonotype originated in a man older than 75 with acute or convalescent COVID-19. The sequenced sample consisted of peripheral blood. The CDR3 here is CASRPTSTNTGELFF. The CDR3 bases are TGTGCCAGCAGACCCACTAGCACCAACACCGGGGAGCTGTTTTTT.